One sample yielded the 20 T cell receptor beta chains listed below, sequenced in a study of shared clonotypes between healthy human individuals (dated by TCRdb to the early 2020s). CD8 naive samples were obtained by positive selection for CCR7 among CD45RO-negative cells, yielding a CD45RA+CCR7+ population from which TemRA cells were excluded. The library came from the immunoSEQ multiplex PCR assay. TCRdb holds this immuneACCESS table with in-frame rearrangements only. Some clones are missing; in checked studies, unresolved V genes explain under half, and the rest has no known cause. This sample is represented by around 550,000 clones; roughly 96% of them were singletons. The leading ten clones occupy 0.11% of the sample. Material for sequencing was naive CD8+ T cells sorted from blood. What this sample's cell subset or site label stands for: CD45RA+CCR7+. The receptors shown here come from a woman aged 25 to 39 in good health.

The V gene is TRBV7-9, the J gene TRBJ1-1; 7 bases align to TRBD1. The CDR3 loop spans 16 amino acids. J gave up 9 bases and V 4 bases, and 17 bases lay outside the gene matches. Germline assignment: CDR1 SEHNR and CDR2 FQNEAQ (reference sequence). The CDR3 spells CASSSWDSTNEIQAFF. CDR3 nucleotide sequence: TGTGCCAGCAGCTCCTGGGACAGCACAAACGAAATCCAAGCTTTCTTT.

The chain employs TRBV5-6 and TRBJ2-2, with TRBD2 identical over 13 bases. Germline-derived CDR1 and CDR2 are SGHDT and YYEEEE. This CDR3 is built from 18 residues. The junction had 10 bases not matched to a gene; V was cut back by 4 bases and J by 4 bases. CDR3 in amino acids: CASSVGLGLAGFTGELFF. The DNA of the CDR3 is TGTGCCAGCAGCGTCGGATTGGGACTAGCGGGGTTCACCGGGGAGCTGTTTTTT.

The genes are TRBV29-1 and TRBJ1-1, with D hard to call. The CDR3 consists of 15 residues. V was cut by 5 bases and J by 1 base, with 17 bases left in between. Germline CDR1 reads SQVTM; CDR2 reads ANQGSEA. CDR3 coding DNA: TGCAGCGTTCGAGGGCTAATGGAACGGAACACTGAAGCTTTCTTT. Translation: CSVRGLMERNTEAFF.

Notes on this clone: Different DNA sequences within this sample yield the same CDR3. V and J are TRBV11-2 and TRBJ2-7, with TRBD2 identical over 7 bases. The V gene end was trimmed by 5 bases and the J gene end by 2 bases; junction bases not matched to a gene: 3. CDR3 length: 13 amino acids. Germline CDR1 SGHAT, CDR2 FQNNGV. CDR3 sequence: CASSPGLAYEQYF. The CDR3 DNA reads TGTGCCAGCAGCCCAGGACTAGCCTACGAGCAGTACTTC.

The chain joins TRBV6-5 to TRBJ1-5; D gene uncertain. Germline V lookup: CDR1 MNHEY, CDR2 SVGAGI. This CDR3 has 11 residues. V gave up 5 bases and J gave up 4 bases, with 3 bases separating them. CDR3 amino acids: CASSLNQPQHF. The CDR3 DNA is TGTGCCAGCAGTCTAAATCAGCCCCAGCATTTT.

Only a few counts were recorded for this clone. The chain is built from TRBV29-1 and TRBJ1-1; no clear D. The germline V gene has CDR1 SQVTM and CDR2 ANQGSEA. Trimming shortened V by 3 bases and J by 4 bases, and 9 bases separated the two germline ends. The CDR3 runs 12 residues. CDR3: CSVEAIGTEAFF. CDR3 sequence (DNA): TGCAGCGTTGAGGCCATTGGCACTGAAGCTTTCTTT.

The rearrangement joins TRBV10-1 to TRBJ2-5; D tentatively fits TRBD1 or TRBD2 (5 bases each). Trimming shortened V by 6 bases and J by 2 bases, and 16 bases separated the two germline ends. Germline V gene data show CDR1 as WNHNN and CDR2 as SYGVQD (reference sequence). This CDR3 region has 15 residues. This CDR3 is CASSARPGRQETQYF. The DNA for the CDR3 is TGCGCCAGCAGCGCTAGACCGGGACGGCAAGAGACCCAGTACTTC.

The chain links TRBV10-2 to TRBJ1-1; D is perhaps TRBD1 (6 bases). The CDR3 extends over 14 amino acids. Per the germline V gene, CDR1 is WSHSY and CDR2 is SAAADI. V was trimmed by 9 bases and J by 1 base, leaving 15 bases between them. CDR3 bases: TGCGCCAGTTTATCTGGGACACAGAACACTGAAGCTTTCTTT. Its protein is CASLSGTQNTEAFF.

V usage is TRBV21-1 and J usage is TRBJ2-7; the D call of TRBD2 is as the table states it, not checked on the DNA. TRBV21-1 is deemed a pseudogene. The CDR3 length is 13 residues. The CDR3 loop is CASSKRTGGPEYF. CDR3 DNA sequence: TGTGCCAGCAGCAAAAGGACGGGGGGCCCGGAGTACTTC.

For this clone: This CDR3 is also generated by other DNA sequences in the sample. The chain links TRBV2 to TRBJ1-1; D is undetermined. V was shortened by 8 bases and J by 4 bases, with 8 bases between the two germline ends. Looked up from germline, CDR1 is SNHLY and CDR2 is FYNNEI. The CDR3 totals 11 residues. CDR3 region: CASSVGTEAFF. The DNA for the CDR3 is TGTGCCAGCTCCGTAGGCACTGAAGCTTTCTTT.

The chain couples TRBV5-4 to TRBJ2-4; the D gene could be TRBD1 or TRBD2 (6 bases each). CDR1 is SGHNT, CDR2 YYREEE, per germline (reference sequence). The CDR3 loop spans 14 amino acids. The V end lost 3 bases, the J end lost 14 bases, and 21 bases lay between the germline ends. CDR3 sequence reads: CASSSRDKLDVEYF. DNA of the CDR3: TGTGCCAGCAGCTCGCGGGACAAGTTGGATGTGGAGTACTTC.

V usage is TRBV20-1 and J usage is TRBJ2-5, with D uncertain. The DNA matches TRBJ2-7 better at its end, which makes the J call doubtful. Germline V CDR1 and CDR2: DFQATT, SNEGSKA (reference sequence). This CDR3 is built from 11 residues. The DNA for the CDR3 is TGCAGTGCTAGAGATGTCGGCGAGCAGTACTTC. It yields the protein CSARDVGEQYF.

The chain uses TRBV28 and TRBJ2-2, with 10 bases matching TRBD2. CDR3 size: 16 residues. J gave up 0 bases and V 3 bases, and 1 base lay outside the gene matches. Germline V CDR1 and CDR2: MDHEN, SYDVKM. The CDR3 spells CASSFLAGANTGELFF. In nucleotides, the CDR3 is TGTGCCAGCAGTTTTCTAGCGGGGGCGAACACCGGGGAGCTGTTTTTT. The whole variable domain, filled in from reference TRBV28 and TRBJ2-2, reads DVKVTQSSRYLVKRTGEKVFLECVQDMDHENMFWYRQDPGLGLRLIYFSYDVKMKEKGDIPEGYSVSREKKERFSLILESASTNQTSMYLCASSFLAGANTGELFFGEGSRLTVL.

The chain recombines TRBV13 with TRBJ2-1, with 10 bases that match TRBD1. Germline V CDR1 and CDR2: PRHDT, FYEKMQ (reference sequence). The CDR3 length is 16 residues. The trim removed 5 bases at V and 5 bases at J, leaving 9 bases unmatched. CDR3 DNA: TGTGCCAGCAGCCCAGAAGGGGACAGGGGTCACAATGAGCAGTTCTTC. It specifies CASSPEGDRGHNEQFF.

The chain carries TRBV10-3 and TRBJ2-1, with D tentatively TRBD2 (6 bases). The V gene lost 3 bases and the J gene lost 7 bases, with 7 bases spanning the gap. The CDR3 sequence is 12 residues long. Germline CDR1 and CDR2: ENHRY and SYGVKD. DNA of the CDR3: TGTGCCATCAGTGAAAGCGGGAATGAGCAGTTCTTC. It is translated as CAISESGNEQFF.

The chain is built from TRBV10-3 and TRBJ1-3; no definite D call. This CDR3 has 15 amino acids. V lost 4 bases, J lost 0 bases, and 10 bases lay in between. Germline V gene lookup returns CDR1 ENHRY and CDR2 SYGVKD. CDR3 nucleotides: TGTGCCATCAGTGGGGGTGACGGCTCTGGAAACACCATATATTTT. It specifies CAISGGDGSGNTIYF.

This chain links TRBV9 with TRBJ2-7, with D possibly matching TRBD2 (5 bases). The CDR3 consists of 15 residues. The V end was cut by 0 bases, the J end by 5 bases, with 15 bases between. CDR1 and CDR2 (germline): SGDLS, YYNGEE. CDR3 region: CASSVDGYYGDEQYF. Here the CDR3 DNA reads TGTGCCAGCAGCGTAGACGGGTACTACGGGGACGAGCAGTACTTC. Full variable domain (missing parts from reference TRBV9 and TRBJ2-7): DSGVTQTPKHLITATGQRVTLRCSPRSGDLSVYWYQQSLDQGLQFLIQYYNGEERAKGNILERFSAQQFPDLHSELNLSSLELGDSALYFCASSVDGYYGDEQYFGPGTRLTVT.

The rearrangement links TRBV19 to TRBJ2-2, with TRBD2 matching over 8 bases. Germline V gene lookup returns CDR1 LNHDA and CDR2 SQIVND (reference sequence). This CDR3 is 14 amino acids long. With 5 bases clipped from V and 8 bases from J, the junction kept 7 bases outside the gene matches. The CDR3 reads CASSVAGPAGELFF. DNA of the CDR3: TGTGCCAGTAGTGTAGCGGGGCCGGCGGGGGAGCTGTTTTTT.

The rearrangement uses TRBV18 and TRBJ2-7; 8 bases align to TRBD2. Losses at the gene ends were 2 bases for V and 5 bases for J; bases not matched to a gene: 8. The CDR3 spans 15 residues. Germline assignment: CDR1 KGHSH and CDR2 LQKENI. The CDR3 reads CASSPSSGRTNEQYF. As DNA, the CDR3 is TGTGCCAGCTCACCATCCAGCGGGAGAACTAACGAGCAGTACTTC. Variable domain in full (rest from reference TRBV18 and TRBJ2-7): NAGVMQNPRHLVRRRGQEARLRCSPMKGHSHVYWYRQLPEEGLKFMVYLQKENIIDESGMPKERFSAEFPKEGPSILRIQQVVRGDSAAYFCASSPSSGRTNEQYFGPGTRLTVT.

The V gene is TRBV13, the J gene TRBJ2-1; 13 positions match TRBD2. J gave up 8 bases and V 5 bases, and 9 bases lay outside the gene matches. Per germline, CDR1 PRHDT and CDR2 FYEKMQ (reference sequence). CDR3 size: 16 residues. CDR3 protein: CASSPPGLAGDYEQFF. CDR3 bases: TGTGCCAGCAGCCCACCCGGACTAGCGGGAGATTATGAGCAGTTCTTC.